This T cell receptor (beta chain) derives from a study of technical replicates of blood from a handful of donors. Libraries were prepared by immunoSEQ multiplex PCR; TCRdb keeps only in-frame clonotypes and omits some of them. This sample has tens of thousands of clones; roughly 94% occur once, and the top ten carry about 0.4%. V was shortened by 1 base and J by 5 bases, with 12 bases between the two germline ends. This CDR3 comprises 15 residues. Germline CDR1 SGHVS, CDR2 FNYEAQ. This receptor was taken from a human donor in good health. The chain employs TRBV7-6 and TRBJ2-1; tentatively, D is TRBD2 (5 bases). Sequenced: T cells isolated from PBMCs. The CDR3 sequence: CASSLGTGVHNEQFF. The CDR3 region has the DNA TGTGCCAGCAGCTTAGGGACTGGAGTCCACAATGAGCAGTTCTTC. Full variable domain (missing parts from reference TRBV7-6 and TRBJ2-1): GAGVSQSPRYKVTKRGQDVALRCDPISGHVSLYWYRQALGQGPEFLTYFNYEAQQDKSGLPNDRFSAERPEGSISTLTIQRTEQRDSAMYRCASSLGTGVHNEQFFGPGTRLTVL.